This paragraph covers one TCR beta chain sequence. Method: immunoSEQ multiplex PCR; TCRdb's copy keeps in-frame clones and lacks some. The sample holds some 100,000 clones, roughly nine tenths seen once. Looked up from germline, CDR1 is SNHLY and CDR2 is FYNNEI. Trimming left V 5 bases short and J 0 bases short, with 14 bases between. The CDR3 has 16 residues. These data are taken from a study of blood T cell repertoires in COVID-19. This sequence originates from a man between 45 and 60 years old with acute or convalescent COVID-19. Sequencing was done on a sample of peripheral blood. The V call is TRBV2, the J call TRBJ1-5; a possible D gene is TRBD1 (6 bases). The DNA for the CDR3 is TGTGCCAGCAGTAGACAGGTCAGGAATAGCAATCAGCCCCAGCATTTT. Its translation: CASSRQVRNSNQPQHF.